These T cell receptor beta chains were read from a single sample in a study of blood T cells in healthy people across ages. TCRdb re-called the 5' RACE reads with MiXCR, one entry per CDR3 protein. Of about 800,000 distinct CDR3 sequences in the sample, roughly 50% were seen once. Material: blood. Receptors originate from a man aged 25 to 45 in good health. Both conserved end residues are part of each CDR3. The D gene is left open where the match is weak. A row's size may be missing; if present it is once, few, many or a size class.

j_gene: TRBJ2-5; d_gene: TRBD2; v_gene: TRBV7-2; len: 11; abundance: NA; CDR3nt: TGTGCCAGCAGCTGGGGACTAGAGCAGTACTTC; CDR3aa: CASSWGLEQYF
j_gene: TRBJ2-2; d_gene: NA; v_gene: TRBV5-1; len: 14; abundance: NA; CDR3nt: TGCGCCAGCAGCTTGGCCGAGTGGTCCGGGGAGCTGTTTTTT; CDR3aa: CASSLAEWSGELFF
j_gene: TRBJ2-7; d_gene: NA; v_gene: TRBV6-5; len: 16; abundance: NA; CDR3nt: TGTGCCAGCAGTTTTTCTTTCCCAGGGGACGTCTACGAGCAGTACTTC; CDR3aa: CASSFSFPGDVYEQYF
j_gene: TRBJ2-7; d_gene: NA; v_gene: TRBV28; len: 11; abundance: NA; CDR3nt: TGTGCCAGCAGTTTTAGGCTCGAGCAGTACTTC; CDR3aa: CASSFRLEQYF
j_gene: TRBJ2-6; d_gene: NA; v_gene: TRBV21-1; len: 19; abundance: NA; CDR3nt: TGTGCCAGCAGGCCCTCGGGACAAATTAACATACCTGGGGCCAACGTCCTGACTTTC; CDR3aa: CASRPSGQINIPGANVLTF
j_gene: TRBJ2-7; d_gene: NA; v_gene: TRBV4-2; len: 16; abundance: once; CDR3nt: TGTGCCAGCAGCCAAGATAAAGTCGTGAGTTCCTACGAGCAGTACTTC; CDR3aa: CASSQDKVVSSYEQYF
j_gene: TRBJ1-2; d_gene: TRBD1; v_gene: TRBV5-1; len: 16; abundance: NA; CDR3nt: TGCGCCAGCAGCTTGGCCAGAGACAGGGGGATCGATGGCTACACCTTC; CDR3aa: CASSLARDRGIDGYTF
j_gene: TRBJ1-5; d_gene: NA; v_gene: TRBV3-1; len: 14; abundance: NA; CDR3nt: TGTGCCAGCAGCCAAGCGTCCGGTGATCAGCCCCAGCATTTT; CDR3aa: CASSQASGDQPQHF
j_gene: TRBJ2-7; d_gene: NA; v_gene: TRBV3-1; len: 14; abundance: NA; CDR3nt: TGTGCCAGCAGCTCTCAGGGACCCCTACGCGAGCAGTACTTC; CDR3aa: CASSSQGPLREQYF
j_gene: TRBJ2-7; d_gene: NA; v_gene: TRBV7-9; len: 16; abundance: NA; CDR3nt: TGTGCCAGCAGCACCACGGAAGGGGTAGATCTATACGAGCAGTACTTC; CDR3aa: CASSTTEGVDLYEQYF
j_gene: TRBJ1-1; d_gene: NA; v_gene: TRBV29-1; len: 14; abundance: NA; CDR3nt: TGCAGCGCCATGTCTTGGAGTATGAACACTGTAGCTTTCTTT; CDR3aa: CSAMSWSMNTVAFF
j_gene: TRBJ2-5; d_gene: NA; v_gene: TRBV25-1; len: 10; abundance: NA; CDR3nt: TGTGCCAAGACGGGCGAGACCCAGTACTTC; CDR3aa: CAKTGETQYF
j_gene: TRBJ1-3; d_gene: NA; v_gene: TRBV7-2; len: 18; abundance: NA; CDR3nt: TGTGCCAGCAGCTTAGGAACCGGCCTGGTGTCCTCTGGAAACACCATATATTTT; CDR3aa: CASSLGTGLVSSGNTIYF